This T cell receptor beta chain appears in the sequencing data of a study of blood T cell dynamics during melanoma immunotherapy. The time point is: week 3, after first cycle of checkpoint inhibitor. The method was immunoSEQ multiplex PCR; TCRdb's version includes in-frame clones alone and lacks a portion of them. The table has about 10,000 clones, roughly 84% seen once. Study conclusions and caveats: It remained unknown if the driving T cell clones were melanoma-specific. At W3, later disease-control patients showed bifurcated PBMC repertoire changes, unlike progressors.

Note on this clone: Its antigen is as yet unknown.

The CDR3 loop spans 16 amino acids. V lost 5 bases, J lost 1 base, and 7 bases stayed unmatched. Germline V lookup: CDR1 SGHAT, CDR2 FQNNGV. This clonotype was sampled from a human donor with melanoma. The chain couples TRBV11-2 to TRBJ1-4; 7 bases are shared with TRBD1. The source material was blood, sampled from a patient treated with checkpoint blockade. The CDR3 region has the DNA TGTGCCAGCAGCGTAACCTACAGGGGAACTAATGAAAAACTGTTTTTT. Translated: CASSVTYRGTNEKLFF. The whole variable domain, filled in from reference TRBV11-2 and TRBJ1-4, reads EAGVAQSPRYKIIEKRQSVAFWCNPISGHATLYWYQQILGQGPKLLIQFQNNGVVDDSQLPKDRFSAERLKGVDSTLKIQPAKLEDSAVYLCASSVTYRGTNEKLFFGSGTQLSVL.